These T cell receptor beta chains were read from a single sample in a study of blood T cell repertoires in COVID-19. Clones were read by immunoSEQ multiplex PCR, and TCRdb kept only the in-frame ones, dropping some. The table has 200,000 to 300,000 clones, over 80% seen once; the top ten hold around 6.4%. The sample consisted of peripheral blood. The source of these receptors is a woman in her fifties or sixties with active or convalescent COVID-19. CDR3s include the opening cysteine and the closing phenylalanine or tryptophan. A D gene is named only where the DNA matches it firmly. A row's size may be missing; if present it is once, few, many or a size class.

abundance	d_gene	v_gene	j_gene	CDR3nt	CDR3aa
-	-	TRBV6-1	TRBJ1-3	TGTGCCAGCAGTGAAGTCGGTCTCCCCTCTGGAAACACCATATATTTT	CASSEVGLPSGNTIYF
-	TRBD2	TRBV9	TRBJ2-1	TGTGCCAGCAGCGTAGGACTAGCGGGACTGAACAATGAGCAGTTCTTC	CASSVGLAGLNNEQFF
-	TRBD2	TRBV7-9	TRBJ2-5	TGTGCCAGCAGCTTAGCGTTGTCTAGCGGGAGCCAAGAGACCCAGTACTTC	CASSLALSSGSQETQYF
-	TRBD2	TRBV6-6	TRBJ2-5	TGTGCCAGCAGTTACTCGTCGCGGGGGGCTCAAGAGACCCAGTACTTC	CASSYSSRGAQETQYF
-	TRBD2	TRBV5-4	TRBJ2-7	TGTGCCAGCAGCCAAACTAGCGGGAGGGCCTACGAGCAGTACTTC	CASSQTSGRAYEQYF
-	-	TRBV7-8	TRBJ1-1	TGTGCCAGCAGCGTCGGTGGGGGGACTGAAGCTTTCTTT	CASSVGGGTEAFF
-	TRBD1	TRBV12-3/TRBV12-4	TRBJ2-5	TGTGCCAGCAGGAGGGACAGCGAAGAGACCCAGTACTTC	CASRRDSEETQYF
-	TRBD1	TRBV24-1	TRBJ2-3	TGTGCCACCAGTGGCACAGGGGGCCCCACAGATACGCAGTATTTT	CATSGTGGPTDTQYF
-	TRBD1	TRBV2	TRBJ1-1	TGTGCCAGCAGAGGGGACAGGTCGAACACTGAAGCTTTCTTT	CASRGDRSNTEAFF
-	-	TRBV7-2	TRBJ1-5	TGTGCCAGCAAAAGGGACTTCGGTCAGCCCCAGCATTTT	CASKRDFGQPQHF
-	TRBD2	TRBV19	TRBJ2-3	TGTGCCAGTACCGGACTAGCGGGACTCACAGATACGCAGTATTTT	CASTGLAGLTDTQYF
-	TRBD2	TRBV7-2	TRBJ2-1	TGTGCCAGCAGCTTAGACCTGGTAGCGGGGAGGTCTGAGCAGTTCTTC	CASSLDLVAGRSEQFF
-	TRBD1	TRBV19	TRBJ2-4	TGTGCCAGCGGGGGACAGGGGGACAAAAACATTCAGTACTTC	CASGGQGDKNIQYF
-	TRBD1	TRBV15	TRBJ2-1	TGTGCCACCAGCAGAGATATGCCAAGGGGGCGGAACAATGAGCAGTTCTTC	CATSRDMPRGRNNEQFF
-	TRBD2	TRBV6-1	TRBJ2-1	TGTGCCAGCAGTGAACTAGCGGGAGGGAGCAATGAGCAGTTCTTC	CASSELAGGSNEQFF
-	-	TRBV3-1/TRBV3-2	TRBJ2-1	TGTGCCAGCAGCCACAGGACGGGGGATGAGCAGTTCTTC	CASSHRTGDEQFF
-	-	TRBV25-1	TRBJ1-4	TGTGCCACATCGCTCGGGGTTCCGGCTATGTGTGGTGAAAAACTGTTTTTT	CATSLGVPAMCGEKLFF
once	-	TRBV7-8	TRBJ2-3	TGTGCCAGCAGCTTAGGGGGGGTGAGCACAGATACGCAGTATTTT	CASSLGGVSTDTQYF
-	TRBD1	TRBV11-2	TRBJ1-6	TGTGCCAGCAGCTCCCGAGGCTGGGACAGGGGCTCCCAGGTCCTCCACTTT	CASSSRGWDRGSQVLHF
-	TRBD1	TRBV19	TRBJ1-2	TGTGCCAGTAGTAGTACGGGACAGGTGATCTATGGCTACACCTTC	CASSSTGQVIYGYTF
few	TRBD2	TRBV11-3	TRBJ2-7	TGTGCCAGCAGCCAGCCGGGACTAGCCTTCTCCTACGAGCAGTACTTC	CASSQPGLAFSYEQYF
-	TRBD1	TRBV11-3	TRBJ1-1	TGTGCCAGCAGCTTAAATAGGGGGCCTCAAGCTTTCTTT	CASSLNRGPQAFF